This TCR beta chain was identified during a study of T cell changes during pregnancy in multiple sclerosis. The protocol was immunoSEQ multiplex PCR, while the TCRdb copy is restricted to in-frame clones and leaves out a portion. The sample includes roughly 74,000 clones, roughly nine tenths of them seen just once. The TCR comes from a female donor with multiple sclerosis, enrolled in a pregnancy study. Here the sequenced sample was peripheral blood, taken before pregnancy.

CDR3 sequence reads: CASSGRGGTTHRELFF. CDR3 nucleotides: TGTGCCAGCAGTGGGAGGGGCGGGACTACACACCGGGAGCTGTTTTTT. The genes are TRBV2 and TRBJ2-2, with 7 bases identical to TRBD2. Losses at the gene ends were 4 bases for V and 9 bases for J; bases not matched to a gene: 14. The CDR3 extends over 16 amino acids. Germline V gene data show CDR1 as SNHLY and CDR2 as FYNNEI.